These 23 T cell receptor beta chains came from one sample sequenced in a study of type 1 regulatory T cells. Antigens for these TCRs are unknown. TCRdb used MiXCR to reprocess the reads, holding one entry per CDR3 protein. Here the sample spans some 20,000 distinct CDR3 sequences, roughly half being singletons. Input material: cultured T cells, either the whole culture or a sorted T cell fraction (not recorded which). These receptors were collected from a human donor in good health.

The V call is TRBV20-1, the J call TRBJ2-2; TRBD1 is a possible D gene (5 bases). CDR3 length: 16 amino acids. Trimming shortened V by 6 bases and J by 0 bases, and 17 bases separated the two germline ends. CDR1 and CDR2 (germline): DFQATT, SNEGSKA (reference sequence). The CDR3 DNA reads TGCAGTGCCAGGGTCATCGGCGGCGCGAACACCGGGGAGCTGTTTTTT. Its protein is CSARVIGGANTGELFF.

The sample holds a few counts of this clonotype. The V gene is TRBV11-2, the J gene TRBJ1-1, with D possibly TRBD1 on 5 matching bases. Trimming removed 5 bases at V and 0 bases at J, with 16 bases between. Per the germline V gene, CDR1 is SGHAT and CDR2 is FQNNGV. The CDR3 spans 16 residues. The CDR3 is CASSLRPGRMNTEAFF. The DNA for the CDR3 is TGTGCCAGCAGCCTACGCCCGGGACGGATGAACACTGAAGCTTTCTTT.

By sample share, this clonotype is medium-sized. J is TRBJ2-7 and V is TRBV5-1, with D tentatively TRBD1 (5 bases). CDR3 length equals 14 residues. Trimming took off 0 bases at V and 3 bases at J, with 10 bases between the two ends. Germline V gene data show CDR1 as SGHRS and CDR2 as YFSETQ. The CDR3 spells CASSLEGVYYEQYF. The CDR3 DNA follows: TGCGCCAGCAGCTTGGAAGGGGTATACTACGAGCAGTACTTC.

The V gene is TRBV10-3, the J gene TRBJ2-7; D ambiguous. In germline, CDR1 is ENHRY, CDR2 SYGVKD. V lost 5 bases, J lost 0 bases, and 11 bases lay in between. This CDR3 is built from 14 residues. Written as DNA, the CDR3 is TGTGCCATCAGTTCCGGGTTATGCTCCTACGAGCAGTACTTC. Protein: CAISSGLCSYEQYF.

The genes are TRBV19 and TRBJ1-5, with TRBD1 as a possible D gene (6 bases). V shed 3 bases and J shed 2 bases, with 11 bases lying between them. Germline lookup yields CDR1 LNHDA and CDR2 SQIVND (reference sequence). The CDR3 runs to 15 residues. CDR3 sequence (DNA): TGTGCCAGTAGTATCGTAGAGGGGGGCAATCAGCCCCAGCATTTT. This sequence encodes CASSIVEGGNQPQHF.

This chain joins TRBV6-1 and TRBJ2-5; TRBD2 aligns across 9 bases. Germline-derived CDR1 and CDR2 are MNHNS and SASEGT. J was trimmed by 4 bases and V by 3 bases; bases with no gene match: 6. This CDR3 is built from 15 residues. The CDR3 bases are TGTGCCAGCAGTGAGGGGCTAGCGGGGAGAGAGACCCAGTACTTC. As protein: CASSEGLAGRETQYF.

The gene calls are TRBV7-9 and TRBJ2-3; D is unresolved. Germline CDR1 SEHNR, CDR2 FQNEAQ (reference sequence). V dropped 5 bases and J dropped 0 bases, with 9 bases sitting between them. The CDR3 runs to 14 residues. CDR3 nucleotide sequence: TGTGCCAGCAGCCGGACGAGCAGCACAGATACGCAGTATTTT. Protein: CASSRTSSTDTQYF.

V is TRBV6-6 and J is TRBJ1-6; D might be TRBD1 (5 bases). CDR3 length: 15 amino acids. V was cut by 2 bases and J by 9 bases, with 14 bases left in between. Germline loops: CDR1 MNHNY, CDR2 SVGAGI (reference sequence). The chain's CDR3 is CASSYQGGVSSPLHF. The CDR3 bases are TGTGCCAGCAGTTACCAGGGTGGGGTCTCTTCACCCCTCCACTTT.

This clonotype was counted a few times. At one end, the junction sequence differs from germline, possibly due to a read error. The chain has TRBV30 and TRBJ2-2; 7 bases are shared with TRBD2. CDR3 length: 15 amino acids. The germline V gene encodes CDR1 GTSNPN and CDR2 SVGIG (reference sequence). As DNA, the CDR3 is TGTGCCTGCGCGGGTGGGCTAGCGGTCGGCGGGGAGCCGTTTTTT. Residues: CACAGGLAVGGEPFF.

This clonotype was seen a handful of times. The chain uses TRBV7-8 and TRBJ1-2, with D perhaps TRBD1 (5 bases). Germline lookup yields CDR1 SGHVS and CDR2 FQNEAQ. The CDR3 extends over 15 amino acids. Trimming removed 1 base from V and 0 bases from J, with 9 bases in between. CDR3 sequence: CASSLVGRANYGYTF. The DNA of the CDR3 is TGTGCCAGCAGCTTAGTCGGCAGGGCTAACTATGGCTACACCTTC. Based on the CDR3 plus reference TRBV7-8 and TRBJ1-2, the full variable domain is GAGVSQSPRYKVAKRGQDVALRCDPISGHVSLFWYQQALGQGPEFLTYFQNEAQLDKSGLPSDRFFAERPEGSVSTLKIQRTQQEDSAVYLCASSLVGRANYGYTFGSGTRLTVV.

The chain has TRBV5-1 and TRBJ1-5; D is possibly TRBD1 (6 bases). The CDR3 is 17 amino acids. From germline, CDR1 is SGHRS and CDR2 YFSETQ. With 0 bases removed from V and 1 base from J, the gap between germline ends came to 14 bases. CDR3 residues: CASSLGPQGRSNQPQHF. CDR3 coding DNA: TGCGCCAGCAGCTTGGGGCCACAGGGTCGGAGCAATCAGCCCCAGCATTTT. Based on the CDR3 plus reference TRBV5-1 and TRBJ1-5, the full variable domain is KAGVTQTPRYLIKTRGQQVTLSCSPISGHRSVSWYQQTPGQGLQFLFEYFSETQRNKGNFPGRFSGRQFSNSRSEMNVSTLELGDSALYLCASSLGPQGRSNQPQHFGDGTRLSIL.

V and J are TRBV2 and TRBJ2-1; TRBD1 or TRBD2 may be the D gene (5 bases each). Between the trimmed V and J ends, which lost 6 bases and 2 bases, there was a span of 8 bases. The CDR3 extends over 13 amino acids. Germline V gene data show CDR1 as SNHLY and CDR2 as FYNNEI. CDR3 region: CASRWGTYNEQFF. The CDR3 DNA follows: TGTGCCAGCAGATGGGGGACCTACAATGAGCAGTTCTTC.

This clonotype was detected ten times or more. This chain joins TRBV7-8 and TRBJ1-1; TRBD1 agrees at 7 bases. CDR1 is SGHVS, CDR2 FQNEAQ, per germline. V was clipped by 8 bases and J by 5 bases; unmatched bases: 8. CDR3 length: 13 residues. The CDR3 bases are TGTGCCAGCGGAGACAGGGTCATAACTGAAGCTTTCTTT. This sequence encodes CASGDRVITEAFF.

Only one count was recorded for this clonotype. DNA of the CDR3: TGTGCCAGCAGCCAGAGCGGGACTAAAGCCTACGAGCAGTACTTC. It translates to CASSQSGTKAYEQYF. The rearrangement uses TRBV3-1 and TRBJ2-7; TRBD2 agrees at 7 bases. CDR1 and CDR2 (germline): LGHDT, YNNKEL (reference sequence). This CDR3 region has 15 residues. The ends lost 3 bases at V and 2 bases at J; junction bases unmatched: 7.

In its sample, this clonotype ranks as large (0.1 to 1%). The chain recombines TRBV12-3 or TRBV12-4 with TRBJ2-3, with a possible D match to TRBD2 (5 bases). V was clipped by 3 bases and J by 5 bases, with 12 bases between them. The CDR3 is 14 residues long. CDR3 residues: CASSLREERDTQYF. Written as DNA, the CDR3 is TGTGCCAGCAGTTTGAGGGAAGAGCGAGATACGCAGTATTTT.

V is TRBV2 and J is TRBJ2-4; D is unresolved. Germline V gene sequence: CDR1 SNHLY, CDR2 FYNNEI. This CDR3 spans 14 amino acids. Trimming cost V 7 bases and J 1 base, with 11 bases left between them. The DNA of the CDR3 is TGTGCCAGCAAGTTCAGGCAGGCCAAAAACATTCAGTACTTC. Protein product: CASKFRQAKNIQYF. Supplemented by reference TRBV2 and TRBJ2-4, the full variable domain reads EPEVTQTPSHQVTQMGQEVILRCVPISNHLYFYWYRQILGQKVEFLVSFYNNEISEKSEIFDDQFSVERPDGSNFTLKIRSTKLEDSAMYFCASKFRQAKNIQYFGAGTRLSVL.

This clonotype was seen only once. J is TRBJ2-7 and V is TRBV20-1; 11 bases map to TRBD2. The CDR3 is 13 residues long. Germline values: CDR1 DFQATT, CDR2 SNEGSKA (reference sequence). V dropped 5 bases and J dropped 3; count of bases not matched to a gene: 3. The CDR3 sequence: CSARLAGYYEQYF. Here the CDR3 DNA reads TGCAGTGCTCGACTAGCGGGGTACTACGAGCAGTACTTC.

The V gene is TRBV5-1, the J gene TRBJ2-3, with D possibly being TRBD1 (6 bases). The length of the CDR3 is 14 residues. The V gene's germline CDR1 is SGHRS and CDR2 YFSETQ. Trimming shortened V by 8 bases and J by 1 base, and 14 bases separated the two germline ends. The CDR3, as DNA: TGCGCCAGTACAGGGTCCCCTGGCACAGATACGCAGTATTTT. This translates into CASTGSPGTDTQYF.

This clonotype appeared many times. The chain couples TRBV12-3 or TRBV12-4 to TRBJ1-2; D might be TRBD1 (6 bases). The length of the CDR3 is 13 residues. The V gene lost 6 bases and the J gene lost 4 bases, with 12 bases spanning the gap. As DNA, the CDR3 is TGTGCCAGCAGCTCAGGGGAGGTCTATGGCTACACCTTC. Encoded protein: CASSSGEVYGYTF.

The gene calls are TRBV19 and TRBJ2-4; D tentatively reads TRBD1 or TRBD2 (5 bases each). CDR3 length: 14 residues. Germline values: CDR1 LNHDA, CDR2 SQIVND (reference sequence). Trimming cost V 3 bases and J 6 bases, with 12 bases left between them. The CDR3 DNA reads TGTGCCAGTAGTATGGGGGTTCTTGGAAACATTCAGTACTTC. It codes for CASSMGVLGNIQYF.

The V gene is TRBV4-1, the J gene TRBJ2-3; 9 nucleotides align to TRBD2. This CDR3 is built from 16 residues. Germline CDR1 MGHRA, CDR2 YSYEKL. V lost 1 base to trimming and J lost 0 bases; unmatched junction nucleotides: 2. For the CDR3, the DNA is TGCGCCAGCAGCCAAGCGACTAGCGGTAGCACAGATACGCAGTATTTT. The encoded protein is CASSQATSGSTDTQYF.

The chain employs TRBV6-6 and TRBJ2-7; D is possibly TRBD1 (6 bases). V was shortened by 4 bases and J by 6 bases, with 13 bases between the two germline ends. The CDR3 runs to 13 residues. Germline-derived CDR1 and CDR2 are MNHNY and SVGAGI (reference sequence). CDR3 sequence (DNA): TGTGCCAGCAGTTCCGGGACACGGGGCGAGCAGTACTTC. Its translation is CASSSGTRGEQYF.

This clonotype was seen a few times. CDR3 nucleotides: TGTGCCGTACAGGGGATACAATCTTCACCCCTCCACTTT. Its protein is CAVQGIQSSPLHF. V usage is TRBV10-3 and J usage is TRBJ1-6; 7 nucleotides match TRBD1. This CDR3 is built from 13 residues. Germline-derived CDR1 and CDR2 are ENHRY and SYGVKD. V shed 11 bases, J shed 9 bases, and the junction held 10 bases outside the gene matches.